This T cell receptor beta chain was profiled in a study of tumor T cells in aggressive B-cell lymphoma. The CDR3 consists of 14 residues. CDR1 is SGHVS and CDR2 is FNYEAQ in the germline V gene. V was cut by 5 bases and J by 5 bases, with 15 bases left in between. Libraries were prepared by immunoSEQ multiplex PCR; TCRdb keeps only in-frame clonotypes and omits some of them. The sample shows 2,000 or so clones, 90% to 95% of them seen only once. This chain uses TRBV7-6 with TRBJ1-1, with a tentative D call TRBD1 (5 bases). The sequence derives from an adult with diffuse large B cell lymphoma. Input material: tumor tissue. The CDR3 DNA reads as TGTGCCAGCAGCCCCTCTCAGGGTGGGACTGAAGCTTTCTTT. Protein: CASSPSQGGTEAFF.